Below, one T cell receptor (beta chain) is given with its context. The antigen is not known. Germline V gene sequence: CDR1 SEHNR, CDR2 FQNEAQ (reference sequence). CDR3 size: 16 residues. Trimming at V came to 3 bases and at J to 8 bases, leaving 10 bases not matched to a gene. The sample belongs to a study of memory CD4+ T cells and cytomegalovirus serostatus. Study-wide context: Of the healthy Belgian adults, 9 were CMV seropositive and 24 seronegative. General observations from the study: Of 164 reported CMV TCRbeta sequences, around 62 were found in memory CD4+ repertoires.

The sort gate was single viable CD3+CD4+CD8-CD45RO+ cells for memory CD4+ T cells. Here immunoSEQ multiplex PCR was the method, and the copy in TCRdb shows in-frame clones only, minus some. The sample contains 50,000 to 55,000 clones, under 80% of which appear only once. The receptor was derived from an adult in good health and CMV-seronegative. Sequenced sample: memory CD4+ T cells from blood. This chain connects TRBV7-9 to TRBJ1-2; 12 positions match TRBD1. The CDR3 sequence: CASSFLPGQGARGYTF. DNA of the CDR3: TGTGCCAGCAGCTTCCTGCCGGGACAGGGGGCGCGGGGCTACACCTTC.